The source of this T cell receptor (beta chain) is a study of identical twins. Findings and caveats of the study: Those out-of-frame alpha sequences shared by twins showed an excess of low generation probability. Within beta out-of-frame sequences, the excess sharing observed between twins was weaker. Insertions were fewer in abundant cord blood beta clonotypes, whereas memory repertoires showed none of this pattern.

Unique molecular identifiers were present on the cDNA, and a universal primer site came from template switching. One entry per CDR3 protein, called by TCRdb with MiXCR from the 5' RACE reads. The sample consists of under 1 million distinct CDR3 sequences, more than 9% of them appearing once. Per the germline V gene, CDR1 is MNHEY and CDR2 is SMNVEV (reference sequence). CDR3 length: 15 residues. Trimming cost V 2 bases and J 3 bases, with 11 bases left between them. Details on this clonotype: As yet, its antigen is unknown.

The same sample was also used in a study of yellow fever vaccine responses in identical twins.

Sequencing used PBMCs. This chain links TRBV27 with TRBJ1-5; maybe TRBD1 (5 bases). The clonotype comes from a woman aged 18-35 years in good health. CDR3 in DNA: TGTGCCAGCAGTTTAAGAAAGGGGCTCAATCAGCCCCAGCATTTT. It translates to CASSLRKGLNQPQHF.